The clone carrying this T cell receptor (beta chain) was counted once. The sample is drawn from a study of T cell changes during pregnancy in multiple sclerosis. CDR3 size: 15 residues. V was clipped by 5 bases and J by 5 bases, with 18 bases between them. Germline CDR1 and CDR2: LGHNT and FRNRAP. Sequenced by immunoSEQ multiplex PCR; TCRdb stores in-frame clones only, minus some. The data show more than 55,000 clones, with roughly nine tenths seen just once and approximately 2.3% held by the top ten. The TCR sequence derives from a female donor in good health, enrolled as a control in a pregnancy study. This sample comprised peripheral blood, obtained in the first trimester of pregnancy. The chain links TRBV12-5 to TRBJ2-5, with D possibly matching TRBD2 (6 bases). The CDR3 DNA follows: TGTGCTAGTGGTATTACCCGACTAGTAATGGAGACCCAGTACTTC. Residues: CASGITRLVMETQYF.